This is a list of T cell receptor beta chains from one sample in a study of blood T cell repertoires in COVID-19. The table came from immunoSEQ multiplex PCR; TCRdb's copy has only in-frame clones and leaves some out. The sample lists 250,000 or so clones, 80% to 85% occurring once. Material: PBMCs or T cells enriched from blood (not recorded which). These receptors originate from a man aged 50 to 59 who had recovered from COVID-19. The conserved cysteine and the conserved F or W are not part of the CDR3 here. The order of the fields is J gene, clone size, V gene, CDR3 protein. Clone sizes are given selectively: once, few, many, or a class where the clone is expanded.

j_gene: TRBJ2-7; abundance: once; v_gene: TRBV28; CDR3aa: ASSPTRAQGYEQY
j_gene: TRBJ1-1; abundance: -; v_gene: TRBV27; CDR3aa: ASIQGLGAF
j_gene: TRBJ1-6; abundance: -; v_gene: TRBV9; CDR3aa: ASSALGGGVSPLH
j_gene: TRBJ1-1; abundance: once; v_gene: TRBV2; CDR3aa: ASSELGRAAEAF
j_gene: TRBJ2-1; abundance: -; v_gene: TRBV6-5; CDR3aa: ASSQQGRTEQF
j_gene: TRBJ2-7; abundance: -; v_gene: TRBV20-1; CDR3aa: SASQKSSYEQY
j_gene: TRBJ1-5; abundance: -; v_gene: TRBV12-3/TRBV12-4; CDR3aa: ASSRADNQPQH
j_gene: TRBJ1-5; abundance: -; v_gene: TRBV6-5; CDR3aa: ASSTKGNQPQH
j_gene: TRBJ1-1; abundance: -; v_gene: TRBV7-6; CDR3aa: ASSLTQGAPNTEAF
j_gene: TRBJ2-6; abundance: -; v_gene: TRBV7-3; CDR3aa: ASSLYGTGGSGANVLT
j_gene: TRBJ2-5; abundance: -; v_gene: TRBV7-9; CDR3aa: ASSPFRWTSGSGETQY
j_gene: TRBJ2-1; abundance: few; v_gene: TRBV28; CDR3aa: ASSGGLGGLSYNEQF
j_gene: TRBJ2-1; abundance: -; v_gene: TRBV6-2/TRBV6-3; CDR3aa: ASTPPGQGINEQF
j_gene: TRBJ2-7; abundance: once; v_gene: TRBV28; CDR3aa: ASRGGLQYEQY
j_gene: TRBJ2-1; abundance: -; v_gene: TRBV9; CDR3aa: ASSVGTLSYNEQF
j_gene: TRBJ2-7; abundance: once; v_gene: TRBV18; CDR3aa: ASSPGSTSEQY
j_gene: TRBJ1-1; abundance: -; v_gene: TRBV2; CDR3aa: ASSFDTEAF
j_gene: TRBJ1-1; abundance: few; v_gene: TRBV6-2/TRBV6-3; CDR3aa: ASSRGTVNTEAF
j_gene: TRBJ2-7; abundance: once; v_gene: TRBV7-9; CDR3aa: ASSPDREGEQY
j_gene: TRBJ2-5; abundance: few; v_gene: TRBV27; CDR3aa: ASSFKAGGETQY
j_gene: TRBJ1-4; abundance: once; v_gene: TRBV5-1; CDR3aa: ASRLGRANEKLF
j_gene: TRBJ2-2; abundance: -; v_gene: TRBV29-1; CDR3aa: SVGDSTGFLTGELF